The rows below give T cell receptor beta chains drawn from one sample of a study of cytomegalovirus exposure and HLA in healthy donors. The data were produced by immunoSEQ multiplex PCR, yet TCRdb's version contains in-frame clones alone and is incomplete. This table holds some 130,000 clones, about 80% found once. Input material: PBMCs. Receptors originate from a man aged 25-45 years in good health. CDR3s include the opening cysteine and the closing phenylalanine or tryptophan. D genes are given only for firm matches. The size of a clone is reported for some rows only, either as once, few or many, or as a class for expanded clones.

D gene: TRBD2
J gene: TRBJ2-7
V gene: TRBV11-1
clone size: NA
CDR3 protein: CASSTSREVSEQYF
CDR3 DNA: TGTGCCAGCAGCACCTCGCGGGAGGTTTCCGAGCAGTACTTC

D gene: NA
J gene: TRBJ2-5
V gene: TRBV6-6
clone size: NA
CDR3 protein: CASSYSGGRPETQYF
CDR3 DNA: TGTGCCAGCAGTTACTCGGGGGGTAGGCCAGAGACCCAGTACTTC

D gene: NA
J gene: TRBJ1-3
V gene: TRBV2
clone size: once
CDR3 protein: CASSELFSGNTIYF
CDR3 DNA: TGTGCCAGCAGTGAACTATTTTCTGGAAACACCATATATTTT

D gene: TRBD1
J gene: TRBJ1-2
V gene: TRBV5-1
clone size: NA
CDR3 protein: CASSPRTGGIYGYTF
CDR3 DNA: TGCGCCAGCAGTCCGAGGACAGGGGGAATATATGGCTACACCTTC

D gene: NA
J gene: TRBJ2-3
V gene: TRBV6-1
clone size: NA
CDR3 protein: CASSERRAREDTQYF
CDR3 DNA: TGTGCCAGCAGTGAACGGCGCGCCCGGGAGGATACGCAGTATTTT

D gene: NA
J gene: TRBJ2-7
V gene: TRBV5-1
clone size: once
CDR3 protein: CASSLDVTTGSYEQYF
CDR3 DNA: TGCGCCAGCAGCTTGGACGTGACAACGGGGTCCTACGAGCAGTACTTC

D gene: TRBD2
J gene: TRBJ2-7
V gene: TRBV30
clone size: NA
CDR3 protein: CAWSTGLAVNEQYF
CDR3 DNA: TGTGCCTGGAGTACGGGACTAGCGGTGAACGAGCAGTACTTC

D gene: TRBD2
J gene: TRBJ2-5
V gene: TRBV27
clone size: once
CDR3 protein: CASSFEGGPWEQYF
CDR3 DNA: TGTGCCAGCAGTTTTGAGGGAGGGCCTTGGGAGCAGTACTTC

D gene: NA
J gene: TRBJ2-7
V gene: TRBV18
clone size: once
CDR3 protein: CASSPPAGRWYF
CDR3 DNA: TGTGCCAGCTCACCACCGGCAGGGCGTTGGTACTTC

D gene: NA
J gene: TRBJ2-7
V gene: TRBV28
clone size: NA
CDR3 protein: CASNRFSTYEQYF
CDR3 DNA: TGTGCCAGCAACAGGTTTAGCACCTACGAGCAGTACTTC

D gene: TRBD2
J gene: TRBJ2-3
V gene: TRBV10-3
clone size: once
CDR3 protein: CAIRWGLAGGLGSTDTQYF
CDR3 DNA: TGTGCCATCAGATGGGGACTAGCGGGAGGCTTGGGGAGCACAGATACGCAGTATTTT

D gene: NA
J gene: TRBJ1-2
V gene: TRBV4-1
clone size: NA
CDR3 protein: CASSVGAGTTKDGYTF
CDR3 DNA: TGCGCCAGCAGCGTGGGTGCCGGGACAACAAAGGATGGCTACACCTTC

D gene: NA
J gene: TRBJ1-1
V gene: TRBV28
clone size: NA
CDR3 protein: CASSLVRGNTEAFF
CDR3 DNA: TGTGCCAGCAGTCTCGTTAGGGGAAACACTGAAGCTTTCTTT

D gene: NA
J gene: TRBJ2-7
V gene: TRBV14
clone size: NA
CDR3 protein: CASSQVRRGKGEQYF
CDR3 DNA: TGTGCCAGCAGCCAAGTTCGCAGGGGCAAAGGCGAGCAGTACTTC

D gene: TRBD1
J gene: TRBJ1-2
V gene: TRBV28
clone size: once
CDR3 protein: CASSLVGPSDRVGYTF
CDR3 DNA: TGTGCCAGCAGTCTTGTTGGCCCCTCGGACAGGGTTGGCTACACCTTC

D gene: TRBD1
J gene: TRBJ2-2
V gene: TRBV7-2
clone size: NA
CDR3 protein: CASSRGTGANTGELFF
CDR3 DNA: TGTGCCAGCAGCCGAGGGACAGGGGCGAACACCGGGGAGCTGTTTTTT

D gene: TRBD1
J gene: TRBJ2-1
V gene: TRBV7-9
clone size: NA
CDR3 protein: CASTRLGTAHNEQFF
CDR3 DNA: TGTGCCAGCACCCGATTGGGGACAGCTCACAATGAGCAGTTCTTC

D gene: NA
J gene: TRBJ2-3
V gene: TRBV30
clone size: NA
CDR3 protein: CAWSVSRKDTQYF
CDR3 DNA: TGTGCCTGGAGTGTGAGCAGGAAAGATACGCAGTATTTT

D gene: NA
J gene: TRBJ2-3
V gene: TRBV9
clone size: once
CDR3 protein: CASSPQGLTDTQYF
CDR3 DNA: TGTGCCAGCAGCCCCCAGGGCCTCACAGATACGCAGTATTTT

D gene: NA
J gene: TRBJ1-4
V gene: TRBV5-1
clone size: NA
CDR3 protein: CASSDPYRTPARLFF
CDR3 DNA: TGCGCCAGCAGCGATCCATACAGGACGCCAGCCAGACTGTTTTTT

D gene: NA
J gene: TRBJ2-7
V gene: TRBV18
clone size: NA
CDR3 protein: CASSPRGGYSYEQYF
CDR3 DNA: TGTGCCAGCTCACCCCGCGGGGGCTACTCCTACGAGCAGTACTTC

D gene: NA
J gene: TRBJ1-2
V gene: TRBV7-9
clone size: NA
CDR3 protein: CASRLLTSYGYTF
CDR3 DNA: TGTGCCAGCAGGCTATTAACCTCCTATGGCTACACCTTC

D gene: NA
J gene: TRBJ2-3
V gene: TRBV7-6
clone size: once
CDR3 protein: CASSMAGTTSTDTQYF
CDR3 DNA: TGTGCCAGCAGCATGGCCGGGACAACTAGCACAGATACGCAGTATTTT

D gene: TRBD1
J gene: TRBJ1-5
V gene: TRBV27
clone size: NA
CDR3 protein: CASRLRQGHSNQPQHF
CDR3 DNA: TGTGCCAGTCGCCTTCGACAGGGTCATAGCAATCAGCCCCAGCATTTT

D gene: TRBD2
J gene: TRBJ2-7
V gene: TRBV29-1
clone size: NA
CDR3 protein: CSVSTSGSSEQYF
CDR3 DNA: TGCAGCGTTAGCACTAGCGGGAGTAGCGAGCAGTACTTC

D gene: TRBD2
J gene: TRBJ2-3
V gene: TRBV29-1
clone size: NA
CDR3 protein: CSVERAGLTDTQYF
CDR3 DNA: TGCAGCGTAGAACGAGCGGGACTCACAGATACGCAGTATTTT

D gene: NA
J gene: TRBJ1-5
V gene: TRBV27
clone size: once
CDR3 protein: CASSFLGRNQPQHF
CDR3 DNA: TGTGCCAGCAGTTTTCTGGGCAGGAATCAGCCCCAGCATTTT

D gene: TRBD2
J gene: TRBJ2-1
V gene: TRBV7-9
clone size: NA
CDR3 protein: CASSHTSGSRNEQFF
CDR3 DNA: TGTGCCAGCAGCCATACTAGCGGGAGTAGGAATGAGCAGTTCTTC

D gene: NA
J gene: TRBJ2-3
V gene: TRBV30
clone size: NA
CDR3 protein: CASGQGVGTDTQYF
CDR3 DNA: TGTGCCTCCGGACAAGGTGTAGGCACAGATACGCAGTATTTT

D gene: NA
J gene: TRBJ2-5
V gene: TRBV29-1
clone size: NA
CDR3 protein: CSVSGQETQYF
CDR3 DNA: TGCAGCGTTAGCGGCCAAGAGACCCAGTACTTC

D gene: TRBD1
J gene: TRBJ1-1
V gene: TRBV28
clone size: NA
CDR3 protein: CASRATGVIEAFF
CDR3 DNA: TGTGCCAGCAGGGCTACAGGGGTGATTGAAGCTTTCTTT

D gene: TRBD2
J gene: TRBJ2-1
V gene: TRBV29-1
clone size: NA
CDR3 protein: CSVEGTGTSGSYNEQFF
CDR3 DNA: TGCAGCGTTGAAGGAACCGGGACTAGCGGCTCCTACAATGAGCAGTTCTTC

D gene: NA
J gene: TRBJ1-1
V gene: TRBV30
clone size: NA
CDR3 protein: CAWIPPGPGSPEAFF
CDR3 DNA: TGTGCCTGGATCCCACCGGGACCCGGGAGCCCTGAAGCTTTCTTT

D gene: TRBD2
J gene: TRBJ2-2
V gene: TRBV2
clone size: NA
CDR3 protein: CASSEGGGNTGELFF
CDR3 DNA: TGTGCCAGCAGTGAAGGCGGGGGTAACACCGGGGAGCTGTTTTTT

D gene: TRBD2
J gene: TRBJ2-3
V gene: TRBV7-2
clone size: few
CDR3 protein: CASSLEAAGAGSADTQYF
CDR3 DNA: TGTGCCAGCAGCTTAGAAGCAGCGGGAGCAGGAAGCGCAGATACGCAGTATTTT